This T cell receptor beta chain was profiled in a study of T and B cells in COVID-19 patients. Germline V gene data show CDR1 as SGHDT and CDR2 as YYEEEE. The V end was cut by 4 bases, the J end by 5 bases, with 19 bases between. CDR3 length: 16 residues. Each TRB amplification used about 250-550 ng of genomic DNA from blood. Multiplex PCR with BIOMED2 TRB-A/B primer pools amplified TRB rearrangements. TCRdb processed the multiplex PCR reads anew with MiXCR; each CDR3 protein has one entry. The repertoire has about 13,000 distinct CDR3 sequences, approximately 24% of them found once; the top ten carry approximately 4%.

The receptor was derived from a human donor who had recovered from COVID-19. Sequenced sample: blood. V gene TRBV5-6 combines with J gene TRBJ2-1; tentatively, D is TRBD1 (6 bases). This CDR3 reads CASSQGTMEPHNEQFF. DNA for the CDR3: TGTGCCAGCAGCCAGGGGACCATGGAGCCCCACAATGAGCAGTTCTTC.